Below are 23 T cell receptor beta chains sequenced from a single sample in a study of cytomegalovirus exposure and HLA in healthy donors. Produced via immunoSEQ multiplex PCR; TCRdb's table is partial and in-frame only. The table includes tens of thousands of clones, approximately 93% detected once. Material for sequencing was PBMCs. These receptors were collected from a woman younger than 30 in good health and CMV-seronegative.

This clone was recorded once. The genes are TRBV30 and TRBJ2-1; TRBD2 aligns across 7 bases. Germline CDR1 reads GTSNPN; CDR2 reads SVGIG (reference sequence). J was trimmed by 8 bases and V by 2 bases; bases with no gene match: 9. There are 14 residues in the CDR3. This CDR3 is CAWSRAGERYEQFF. In nucleotides, the CDR3 is TGTGCCTGGAGTAGGGCGGGAGAAAGATATGAGCAGTTCTTC.

This clone was detected only once. This sequence joins TRBV6-5 and TRBJ1-3; D gene unclear. CDR1 is MNHEY and CDR2 is SVGAGI in the germline V gene. The CDR3 is made up of 15 amino acids. V was cut by 8 bases and J by 1 base, with 15 bases left in between. CDR3 in amino acids: CASGRRYKSGNTIYF. For the CDR3, the DNA is TGTGCCAGCGGCAGGAGGTATAAATCTGGAAACACCATATATTTT.

The chain couples TRBV11-2 to TRBJ2-3; TRBD1 matches at 10 bases. The CDR3 spans 17 residues. Germline V lookup: CDR1 SGHAT, CDR2 FQNNGV. With V trimmed by 0 bases and J by 2 bases, 5 bases remained unmatched. The CDR3 DNA is TGTGCCAGCAGCTTAGAAATCGGGACAGGGGTCACAGATACGCAGTATTTT. It is translated as CASSLEIGTGVTDTQYF.

V usage is TRBV10-2 and J usage is TRBJ2-5; 12 bases match TRBD2. The V gene end was trimmed by 7 bases and the J gene end by 2 bases; junction bases not matched to a gene: 5. The length of the CDR3 is 15 residues. Germline V CDR1 and CDR2: WSHSY, SAAADI. The CDR3 sequence is CASTGLAGIQETQYF. The CDR3 nucleotides read TGCGCCAGCACCGGACTAGCGGGGATACAAGAGACCCAGTACTTC.

The chain is built from TRBV6-5 and TRBJ1-5; possibly TRBD1 for D (5 bases). The germline CDR1 and CDR2 sequences are MNHEY and SVGAGI. V lost 6 bases and J 2 bases, leaving 11 bases between the germline ends. This CDR3 region has 14 residues. CDR3 nucleotides: TGTGCCAGCAGGCCAGGGTTTGGCAATCAGCCCCAGCATTTT. This sequence encodes CASRPGFGNQPQHF.

DNA of the CDR3: TGTGCCTGGAGGGGGACAGGCATTACTGAAGCTTTCTTT. Translation gives CAWRGTGITEAFF. The J gene is TRBJ1-1, the V gene TRBV30, with 8 bases matching TRBD1. The CDR3 loop spans 13 amino acids. J was trimmed by 5 bases and V by 3 bases; bases with no gene match: 5. CDR1 and CDR2 from the germline V gene are GTSNPN and SVGIG (reference sequence).

V gene TRBV15 combines with J gene TRBJ2-2; the match to TRBD2 covers 13 bases. Trimming at V came to 1 base and at J to 4 bases, leaving 6 bases not matched to a gene. The CDR3 loop spans 18 amino acids. Germline loops: CDR1 LNHNV, CDR2 YYDKDF (reference sequence). In nucleotides, the CDR3 is TGTGCCACCAGCAGAGGCCGGACTAGCGGGGGAGGCACCGGGGAGCTGTTTTTT. Its protein product is CATSRGRTSGGGTGELFF.

This chain links TRBV7-3 with TRBJ2-7; D perhaps matches TRBD2 (5 bases). V was cut by 5 bases and J by 1 base, with 15 bases left in between. Germline CDR1 is SGHTA and CDR2 is FQGTGA. The CDR3 has 15 residues. The CDR3 nucleotides read TGTGCCAGCAGCCCAGGAATCCTAGCTTCCTACGAGCAGTACTTC. This codes for CASSPGILASYEQYF. The full variable domain, in which reference TRBV7-3 and TRBJ2-7 provide the parts outside the CDR3, is GAGVSQTPSNKVTEKGKYVELRCDPISGHTALYWYRQSLGQGPEFLIYFQGTGAADDSGLPNDRFFAVRPEGSVSTLKIQRTERGDSAVYLCASSPGILASYEQYFGPGTRLTVT.

The gene calls are TRBV25-1 and TRBJ2-3; D may be TRBD1 (5 bases). The CDR3 has 14 residues. The V end lost 3 bases, the J end lost 7 bases, and 14 bases lay between the germline ends. Germline V gives CDR1 MGHDK, CDR2 SYGVNS. The CDR3 protein is CASSDAGIFNTQYF. CDR3 sequence (DNA): TGTGCCAGCAGTGATGCAGGGATATTTAATACGCAGTATTTT.

The count of this clone is one. The V gene is TRBV4-3, the J gene TRBJ2-3, with TRBD2 matching 16 bases. The CDR3 spans 18 residues. V lost 0 bases to trimming and J lost 7 bases; unmatched junction nucleotides: 7. Germline-derived CDR1 and CDR2 are LGHNA and YSLEER. The CDR3 nucleotides are TGCGCCAGCAGCCAAGATCCAACGGGACTAGCGGGAGGGCATACGCAGTATTTT. It codes for CASSQDPTGLAGGHTQYF.

The gene calls are TRBV9 and TRBJ1-2; a weak D match, TRBD1 (5 bases). The V gene lost 2 bases and the J gene lost 1 base, with 15 bases spanning the gap. CDR3 length: 16 amino acids. Germline CDR1 SGDLS, CDR2 YYNGEE. DNA for the CDR3: TGTGCCAGCAGCGTCGGTTTTACAGGACATAACTATGGCTACACCTTC. This sequence encodes CASSVGFTGHNYGYTF.

This clone was picked up one time. The rearrangement joins TRBV7-9 to TRBJ2-3; TRBD2 agrees at 12 bases. Looked up from germline, CDR1 is SEHNR and CDR2 is FQNEAQ (reference sequence). CDR3 length: 15 residues. The DNA of the CDR3 is TGTTCATTAGCTCGACTAGCGGGGGTGGCAGATACGCAGTATTTT. Its translation: CSLARLAGVADTQYF.

As for this clone: The sample contains more than one DNA sequence encoding this CDR3. V usage is TRBV7-2 and J usage is TRBJ1-2; D gene uncertain. The CDR3 has 12 residues. CDR1 is SGHTA and CDR2 is FQGNSA in the germline V gene. V shed 5 bases and J shed 6 bases, with 10 bases lying between them. The CDR3 is CASSRERDGYTF. The CDR3 region has the DNA TGTGCCAGCAGCCGCGAGAGAGATGGCTACACCTTC.

This chain uses TRBV5-1 with TRBJ2-5, with D possibly TRBD2 on 6 matching bases. V dropped 4 bases and J dropped 4 bases, with 14 bases sitting between them. The V gene's germline CDR1 is SGHRS and CDR2 YFSETQ. The CDR3 loop spans 14 amino acids. CDR3 sequence: CASSQSGPGETQYF. The CDR3 DNA reads as TGCGCCAGCAGCCAGAGCGGGCCGGGAGAGACCCAGTACTTC.

A single count supports this clone. The genes are TRBV2 and TRBJ1-2; D is undetermined. This CDR3 comprises 11 residues. The germline V and J ends were trimmed by 2 bases and 8 bases, with 6 bases remaining between them. CDR1 and CDR2 (germline): SNHLY, FYNNEI. The CDR3 sequence: CASSENRGYTF. The CDR3 DNA is TGTGCCAGCAGTGAAAACCGGGGCTACACCTTC.

V usage is TRBV6-5 and J usage is TRBJ1-1, with D perhaps matching TRBD1 (6 bases). The CDR3 runs to 14 residues. In germline, CDR1 is MNHEY, CDR2 SVGAGI. Between the trimmed V and J ends, which lost 0 bases and 1 base, there was a span of 6 bases. CDR3 coding DNA: TGTGCCAGCAGTTACTCGACAGGGAACACTGAAGCTTTCTTT. Translation gives CASSYSTGNTEAFF.

The rearrangement links TRBV11-2 to TRBJ2-3; TRBD2 matches at 7 bases. The CDR3 has 15 residues. Germline V lookup: CDR1 SGHAT, CDR2 FQNNGV. The J segment lost 2 bases and the V segment lost 7 bases, leaving 9 bases of the junction unmatched. For the CDR3, the DNA is TGTGCCAGCACCCCCGGGGGGAACCCCACAGATACGCAGTATTTT. Its translation: CASTPGGNPTDTQYF.

The chain links TRBV18 to TRBJ1-2, with 10 bases that match TRBD1. The V gene end was trimmed by 6 bases and the J gene end by 2 bases; junction bases not matched to a gene: 6. CDR3 length: 15 amino acids. Germline CDR1 KGHSH, CDR2 LQKENI. DNA for the CDR3: TGTGCCAGCTCGCCGACAGGGGGCGCGAACTATGGCTACACCTTC. It yields the protein CASSPTGGANYGYTF.

Only one count was recorded for this clone. The V call is TRBV7-7, the J call TRBJ2-2; D is perhaps TRBD2 (5 bases). Trimming shortened V by 5 bases and J by 7 bases, and 8 bases separated the two germline ends. Germline V gene lookup returns CDR1 SSHAT and CDR2 FNYEAQ (reference sequence). The CDR3 spans 12 residues. CDR3 in amino acids: CASSPEGGELFF. As DNA, the CDR3 is TGTGCCAGCAGCCCCGAGGGCGGGGAGCTGTTTTTT.

This clone was recorded once. The chain has TRBV14 and TRBJ2-5, with 9 nucleotides matching TRBD2. This CDR3 region has 14 residues. Germline trimming cut 1 base from V and 5 bases from J; bases unmatched to any gene: 2. Germline V lookup: CDR1 SGHDN, CDR2 FVKESK. CDR3 protein: CASSQALAGETQYF. The CDR3 nucleotides read TGTGCCAGCAGCCAAGCACTAGCGGGCGAGACCCAGTACTTC.

The V gene is TRBV30, the J gene TRBJ2-3, with 8 nucleotides matching TRBD2. Germline values: CDR1 GTSNPN, CDR2 SVGIG (reference sequence). The CDR3 length is 16 residues. V was clipped by 0 bases and J by 3 bases; unmatched bases: 8. CDR3: CAWSVGLAGSTDTQYF. DNA for the CDR3: TGTGCCTGGAGTGTAGGGTTAGCGGGAAGTACAGATACGCAGTATTTT.

The CDR3 here is CASSLEGGRTEAFF. CDR3 in DNA: TGTGCCAGCAGCTTGGAAGGGGGCAGGACTGAAGCTTTCTTT. The genes are TRBV5-4 and TRBJ1-1, with 7 bases that match TRBD1. Losses at the gene ends were 0 bases for V and 5 bases for J; bases not matched to a gene: 4. The CDR3 length is 14 residues. Germline V gene data show CDR1 as SGHNT and CDR2 as YYREEE (reference sequence).

The V and J genes are TRBV4-2 and TRBJ2-7; D is ambiguous. The V end was cut by 0 bases, the J end by 2 bases, with 11 bases between. The CDR3 covers 15 residues. Germline loops: CDR1 LGHNA, CDR2 YNFKEQ. In DNA, the CDR3 is TGTGCCAGCAGCCAAGAACTCTCCTTTCCCTACGAGCAGTACTTC. Amino acid sequence: CASSQELSFPYEQYF.